The 26 T cell receptor beta chains in this list originate from one sample, sequenced in a study of blood T cells in healthy people across ages. It was with a sample-barcoded 5' primer and a J-beta primer mix that a second PCR of roughly 6 to 12 cycles was run. Each CDR3 protein gets one entry after TCRdb re-called the 5' RACE reads with MiXCR. The sample includes about 1.8 million distinct CDR3 sequences, around half of them seen just once. Sequencing was performed on blood. These receptors originate from a woman in her forties in good health.

This clonotype appeared once. The CDR3 loop is CASSFGTGDNGYTF. CDR3 nucleotides: TGTGCCAGCAGCTTTGGCACAGGGGACAATGGCTACACCTTC. The chain carries TRBV7-9 and TRBJ1-2; 7 bases are a match to TRBD1. The CDR3 spans 14 residues. The junction had 7 bases not matched to a gene; V was cut back by 3 bases and J by 6 bases. The germline CDR1 and CDR2 sequences are SEHNR and FQNEAQ (reference sequence).

The rearrangement joins TRBV6-1 to TRBJ1-6, with D hard to call. The germline gives CDR1 MNHNS, CDR2 SASEGT. Trimming took off 8 bases at V and 5 bases at J, with 13 bases between the two ends. CDR3 length equals 14 residues. The CDR3 here is CASSRLQNNSPLHF. In nucleotides, the CDR3 is TGTGCCAGCTCGAGACTACAGAATAATTCACCCCTCCACTTT.

This sequence joins TRBV29-1 and TRBJ2-5, with TRBD2 matching 11 bases. There are 13 residues in the CDR3. Trimming removed 7 bases from V and 11 bases from J; junction bases left unmatched: 12. Germline V CDR1 and CDR2: SQVTM, ANQGSEA. The CDR3 reads CSELAGGSGEQYF. The CDR3 DNA reads TGCAGCGAGTTAGCGGGAGGGTCGGGTGAGCAGTACTTC.

V and J are TRBV10-3 and TRBJ1-6, with D tentatively TRBD1 (5 bases). Trimming took off 3 bases at V and 3 bases at J, with 24 bases between the two ends. The CDR3 runs to 20 residues. Germline assignment: CDR1 ENHRY and CDR2 SYGVKD. In DNA, the CDR3 is TGTGCCATCAGTGATGGGGCCTTAGAGACGTACCCGTTCTATAATTCACCCCTCCACTTT. Encoded protein: CAISDGALETYPFYNSPLHF.

The chain recombines TRBV7-6 with TRBJ2-5, with D maybe TRBD2 (6 bases). V lost 8 bases to trimming and J lost 7 bases, with 11 bases between them. Per the germline V gene, CDR1 is SGHVS and CDR2 is FNYEAQ. This CDR3 has 11 residues. The CDR3 nucleotides read TGTGCCAGCGGAGACGGGGGGACCCAGTACTTC. Its translation is CASGDGGTQYF.

The rearrangement links TRBV6-5 to TRBJ1-2, with TRBD1 identical over 10 bases. Germline CDR1 and CDR2: MNHEY and SVGAGI. The CDR3 length is 15 residues. Trimming cost V 6 bases and J 5 bases; bases outside gene matches: 9. This CDR3 reads CASRSGQGGLYGYTF. The CDR3, as DNA: TGTGCCAGCAGGTCCGGACAGGGGGGATTGTATGGCTACACCTTC.

The gene calls are TRBV7-2 and TRBJ2-1; possibly TRBD1 for D (6 bases). Trimming pared 2 bases from V and 8 bases from J, leaving 16 bases between. The CDR3 sequence is 15 residues long. Germline CDR1 reads SGHTA; CDR2 reads FQGNSA. The CDR3 nucleotides are TGTGCCAGCAGCTTACAGGGGAGCAGGGGCGATGAGCAGTTCTTC. Its translation is CASSLQGSRGDEQFF.

The chain links TRBV2 to TRBJ1-5, with TRBD1 matching 8 bases. V dropped 6 bases and J dropped 3; count of bases not matched to a gene: 4. The CDR3 contains 14 residues. CDR1 SNHLY and CDR2 FYNNEI come from the germline V gene. CDR3 DNA: TGTGCCAGCAGGGAGGACAGGGTCAATCAGCCCCAGCATTTT. Translating it yields CASREDRVNQPQHF. Based on the CDR3 plus reference TRBV2 and TRBJ1-5, the full variable domain is EPEVTQTPSHQVTQMGQEVILRCVPISNHLYFYWYRQILGQKVEFLVSFYNNEISEKSEIFDDQFSVERPDGSNFTLKIRSTKLEDSAMYFCASREDRVNQPQHFGDGTRLSIL.

V is TRBV4-1 and J is TRBJ2-5; 7 bases map to TRBD1. CDR3 length: 16 residues. Germline loops: CDR1 MGHRA, CDR2 YSYEKL. V was clipped by 3 bases and J by 11 bases; unmatched bases: 18. The chain's CDR3 is CASSHIRDRIMGEQYF. The CDR3 DNA sequence: TGCGCCAGCAGCCATATCCGGGACAGAATAATGGGGGAGCAGTACTTC.

This clonotype was counted between two and nine times. The chain recombines TRBV20-1 with TRBJ2-4; a possible D gene is TRBD2 (6 bases). Deletions cut 4 bases from V and 4 bases from J, with 17 bases between. CDR1 DFQATT and CDR2 SNEGSKA come from the germline V gene (reference sequence). This CDR3 has 15 amino acids. The CDR3 coding sequence is TGCAGTGCTATGGGGACCCGCCGGGGGAAAAACATTCAGTACTTC. Translating gives CSAMGTRRGKNIQYF.

The chain recombines TRBV12-3 or TRBV12-4 with TRBJ2-1; D is perhaps TRBD2 (5 bases). The CDR3 is 14 residues long. Trimming took off 5 bases at V and 7 bases at J, with 15 bases between the two ends. CDR3: CASSTRRRRNEQFF. The CDR3 nucleotides are TGTGCCAGCAGTACCCGTAGGAGGCGGAATGAGCAGTTCTTC.

This chain joins TRBV7-2 and TRBJ2-7; D gene unclear. The germline V gene encodes CDR1 SGHTA and CDR2 FQGNSA. This CDR3 has 12 residues. V lost 5 bases and J 5 bases, leaving 10 bases between the germline ends. DNA for the CDR3: TGTGCCAGCAGCCGATTCTTGGACGAGCAGTACTTC. Translated: CASSRFLDEQYF.

V is TRBV2 and J is TRBJ2-6; the D is unclear. Trimming pared 3 bases from V and 4 bases from J, leaving 13 bases between. The CDR3 is made up of 16 amino acids. CDR1 SNHLY and CDR2 FYNNEI come from the germline V gene. The CDR3 nucleotides read TGTGCCAGCAGTGAGAGGTTTCTGGGGGGGGCCAACGTCCTGACTTTC. Translated, it gives CASSERFLGGANVLTF.

V is TRBV20-1 and J is TRBJ2-1, with D unclear. Trimming removed 6 bases at V and 3 bases at J, with 6 bases between. The germline V gene encodes CDR1 DFQATT and CDR2 SNEGSKA (reference sequence). The CDR3 totals 11 residues. CDR3 in DNA: TGCAGTGCCAGCAACTACAATGAGCAGTTCTTC. Its protein is CSASNYNEQFF.

The rearrangement uses TRBV5-1 and TRBJ2-1; a weak D match, TRBD1 (6 bases). The CDR3 runs 15 residues. Germline V lookup: CDR1 SGHRS, CDR2 YFSETQ. V dropped 0 bases and J dropped 7 bases, with 14 bases sitting between them. The CDR3 here is CASSLDWGPANEQFF. In DNA, the CDR3 is TGCGCCAGCAGCTTGGACTGGGGGCCGGCTAATGAGCAGTTCTTC.

There are a few counts of this clonotype. The rearrangement joins TRBV25-1 to TRBJ2-6, with a possible D match to TRBD1 (6 bases). CDR3 length: 14 amino acids. Germline lookup yields CDR1 MGHDK and CDR2 SYGVNS. The germline V and J ends were trimmed by 6 bases and 5 bases, with 11 bases remaining between them. The DNA of the CDR3 is TGTGCCAGCAGCCCAGGGGCGAGGGCCAACGTCCTGACTTTC. Translated: CASSPGARANVLTF.

The V call is TRBV27, the J call TRBJ1-2; no clear D gene. The germline CDR1 and CDR2 sequences are MNHEY and SMNVEV (reference sequence). Trimming left V 7 bases short and J 1 base short, with 10 bases between. This CDR3 is built from 13 residues. CDR3 in amino acids: CASMDLHNYGYTF. DNA of the CDR3: TGTGCCAGCATGGACCTCCATAACTATGGCTACACCTTC.

The rearrangement links TRBV6-1 to TRBJ1-6; no clear D. The CDR3 has 12 residues. The germline V and J ends were trimmed by 2 bases and 11 bases, with 7 bases remaining between them. CDR1 MNHNS and CDR2 SASEGT come from the germline V gene. CDR3 nucleotide sequence: TGTGCCAGCAGTGAACGGGAGGCACCCCTCCACTTT. Translated, it gives CASSEREAPLHF.

This clonotype was seen only a few times. The CDR3 region has the DNA TGTGCCAGCAGCCAAGAAACCGAAAAACTGTTTTTT. Its protein product is CASSQETEKLFF. The chain joins TRBV14 to TRBJ1-4; D gene uncertain. The germline V gene encodes CDR1 SGHDN and CDR2 FVKESK. The CDR3 consists of 12 residues. V dropped 0 bases and J dropped 8 bases, with 4 bases sitting between them.

The rearrangement links TRBV5-1 to TRBJ2-5, with TRBD2 matching 16 bases. V gave up 3 bases and J gave up 2 bases; unmatched junction bases: 10. The CDR3 is made up of 19 amino acids. Germline V lookup: CDR1 SGHRS, CDR2 YFSETQ. For the CDR3, the DNA is TGCGCCAGCAGCTCCTCGGGACTAGCGGGGGGGCCGGGGCAAGAGACCCAGTACTTC. Amino acids: CASSSSGLAGGPGQETQYF.

The rearrangement links TRBV3-1 to TRBJ1-5; D unresolved. V was pared by 5 bases and J by 6 bases, with 8 bases between. Germline assignment: CDR1 LGHDT and CDR2 YNNKEL (reference sequence). The CDR3 extends over 12 amino acids. The CDR3 reads CASSDGPQPQHF. The CDR3, as DNA: TGTGCCAGCAGCGACGGTCCTCAGCCCCAGCATTTT.

This chain uses TRBV9 with TRBJ2-1; D remains ambiguous. Germline CDR1 SGDLS, CDR2 YYNGEE. The CDR3 length is 16 residues. V lost 0 bases, J lost 1 base, and 11 bases lay in between. As DNA, the CDR3 is TGTGCCAGCAGCGTAGTTAAAGAAGGTTCCTACAATGAGCAGTTCTTC. This encodes CASSVVKEGSYNEQFF.

This clonotype appeared many times. V is TRBV9 and J is TRBJ2-7; the D is unclear. Trimming cost V 0 bases and J 6 bases, with 7 bases left between them. Germline loops: CDR1 SGDLS, CDR2 YYNGEE. This CDR3 is 12 amino acids long. The CDR3 sequence is CASSVVIGEQYF. As DNA, the CDR3 is TGTGCCAGCAGCGTAGTCATCGGCGAGCAGTACTTC.

The chain couples TRBV10-3 to TRBJ2-1, with D maybe TRBD1 (6 bases). Germline-derived CDR1 and CDR2 are ENHRY and SYGVKD. This CDR3 contains 14 residues. Trimming stripped 7 bases from V and 0 bases from J, with 10 bases between. The CDR3: CAIKTGDSYNEQFF. The CDR3 DNA sequence: TGTGCCATCAAGACAGGAGACTCCTACAATGAGCAGTTCTTC.

This chain uses TRBV4-3 with TRBJ2-4, with TRBD2 identical over 8 bases. The CDR3 sequence is 14 residues long. Trimming took 3 bases from V and 6 from J; bases not matched to a gene: 4. Germline CDR1 is LGHNA and CDR2 is YSLEER. DNA for the CDR3: TGCGCCAGCAGCCACCGAGCGGGGGCAAACATTCAGTACTTC. Its translation is CASSHRAGANIQYF.

The chain is built from TRBV29-1 and TRBJ1-1, with 9 bases matching TRBD1. V lost 7 bases, J lost 6 bases, and 9 bases stayed unmatched. This CDR3 region has 13 residues. CDR1 SQVTM and CDR2 ANQGSEA come from the germline V gene. The CDR3: CSGGQGPGSEAFF. CDR3 bases: TGCAGCGGAGGACAGGGGCCGGGGTCTGAAGCTTTCTTT.